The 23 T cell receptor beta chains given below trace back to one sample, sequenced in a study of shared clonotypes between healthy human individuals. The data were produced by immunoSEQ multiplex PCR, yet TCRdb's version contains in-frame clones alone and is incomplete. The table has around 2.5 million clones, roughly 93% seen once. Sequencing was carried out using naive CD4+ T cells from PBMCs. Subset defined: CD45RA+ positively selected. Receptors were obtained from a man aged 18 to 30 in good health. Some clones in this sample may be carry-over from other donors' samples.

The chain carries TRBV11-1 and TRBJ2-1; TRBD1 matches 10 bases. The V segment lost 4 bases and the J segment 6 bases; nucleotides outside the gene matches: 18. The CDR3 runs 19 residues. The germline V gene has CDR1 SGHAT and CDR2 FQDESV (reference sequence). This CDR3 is CASSSLFYPGTGEGNEQFF. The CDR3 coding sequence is TGTGCCAGCAGCTCCTTATTCTACCCCGGGACAGGGGAAGGCAATGAGCAGTTCTTC.

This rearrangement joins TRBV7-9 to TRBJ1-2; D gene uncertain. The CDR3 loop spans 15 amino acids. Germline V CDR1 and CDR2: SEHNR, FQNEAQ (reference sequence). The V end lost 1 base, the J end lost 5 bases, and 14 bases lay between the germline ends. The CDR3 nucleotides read TGTGCCAGCAGCTTAGTCCCAGAGCGGGGTTATGGCTACACCTTC. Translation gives CASSLVPERGYGYTF.

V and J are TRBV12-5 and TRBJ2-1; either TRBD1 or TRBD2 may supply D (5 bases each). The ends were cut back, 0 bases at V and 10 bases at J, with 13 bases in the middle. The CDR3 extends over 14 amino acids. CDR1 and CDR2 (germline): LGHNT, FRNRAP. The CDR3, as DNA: TGTGCTAGTGGTTTGGTACTCTCAGAGGGGGAGCAGTTCTTC. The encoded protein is CASGLVLSEGEQFF.

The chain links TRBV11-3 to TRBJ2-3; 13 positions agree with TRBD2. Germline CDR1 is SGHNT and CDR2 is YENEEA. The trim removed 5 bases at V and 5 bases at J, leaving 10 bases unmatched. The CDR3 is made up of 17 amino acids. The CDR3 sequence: CASSPRLAGGRGDTQYF. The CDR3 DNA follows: TGTGCCAGCAGCCCTCGACTAGCGGGGGGCCGTGGAGATACGCAGTATTTT.

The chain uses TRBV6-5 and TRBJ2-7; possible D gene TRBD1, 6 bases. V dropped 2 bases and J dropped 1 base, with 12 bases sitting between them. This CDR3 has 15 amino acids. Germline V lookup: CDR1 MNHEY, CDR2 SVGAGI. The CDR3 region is CASSYRDIGSYEQYF. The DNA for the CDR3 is TGTGCCAGCAGTTACCGGGACATTGGGTCCTACGAGCAGTACTTC.

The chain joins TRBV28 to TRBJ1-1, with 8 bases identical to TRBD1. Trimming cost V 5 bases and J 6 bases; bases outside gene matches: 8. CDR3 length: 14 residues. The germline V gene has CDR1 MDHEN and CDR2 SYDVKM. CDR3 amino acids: CASSSRGLIPEAFF. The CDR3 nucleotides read TGTGCCAGCAGTAGCAGGGGGCTTATCCCTGAAGCTTTCTTT.

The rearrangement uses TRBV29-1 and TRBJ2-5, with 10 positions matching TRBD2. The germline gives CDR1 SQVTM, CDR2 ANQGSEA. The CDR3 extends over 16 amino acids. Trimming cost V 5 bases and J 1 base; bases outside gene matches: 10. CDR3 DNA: TGCAGCGTTCAACCTAGCGGGAGTTCGCCCCAAGAGACCCAGTACTTC. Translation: CSVQPSGSSPQETQYF.

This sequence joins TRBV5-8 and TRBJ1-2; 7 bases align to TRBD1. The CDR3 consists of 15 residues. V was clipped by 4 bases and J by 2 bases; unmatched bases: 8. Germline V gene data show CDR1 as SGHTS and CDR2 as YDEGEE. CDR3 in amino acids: CASSRRTGQNYGYTF. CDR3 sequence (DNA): TGTGCCAGCAGCCGGAGGACAGGCCAGAACTATGGCTACACCTTC.

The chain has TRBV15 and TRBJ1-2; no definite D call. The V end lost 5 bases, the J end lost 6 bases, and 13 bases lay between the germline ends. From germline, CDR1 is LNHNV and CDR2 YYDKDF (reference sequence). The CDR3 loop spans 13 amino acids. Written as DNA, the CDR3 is TGTGCCACCAGCGTACGGACTACCCATGGCTACACCTTC. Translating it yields CATSVRTTHGYTF.

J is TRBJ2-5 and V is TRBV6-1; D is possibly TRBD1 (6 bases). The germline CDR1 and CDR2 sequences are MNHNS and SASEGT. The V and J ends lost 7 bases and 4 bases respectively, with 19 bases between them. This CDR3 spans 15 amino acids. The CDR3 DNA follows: TGTGCCAGCACCCCTATAAAGACAGGAGGAGAGACCCAGTACTTC. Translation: CASTPIKTGGETQYF.

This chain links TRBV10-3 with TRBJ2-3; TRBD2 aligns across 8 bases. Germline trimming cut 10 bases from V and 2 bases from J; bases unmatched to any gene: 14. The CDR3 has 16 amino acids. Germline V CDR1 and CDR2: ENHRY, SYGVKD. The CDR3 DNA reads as TGTGCCACCCTGGGGTCGGGAGGGGGAAACACAGATACGCAGTATTTT. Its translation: CATLGSGGGNTDTQYF.

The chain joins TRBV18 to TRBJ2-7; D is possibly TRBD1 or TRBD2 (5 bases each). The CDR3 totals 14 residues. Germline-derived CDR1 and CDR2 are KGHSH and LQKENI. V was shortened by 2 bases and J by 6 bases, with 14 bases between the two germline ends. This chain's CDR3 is CASSPGLGVPEQYF. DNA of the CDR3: TGTGCCAGCTCACCAGGTTTGGGGGTTCCCGAGCAGTACTTC.

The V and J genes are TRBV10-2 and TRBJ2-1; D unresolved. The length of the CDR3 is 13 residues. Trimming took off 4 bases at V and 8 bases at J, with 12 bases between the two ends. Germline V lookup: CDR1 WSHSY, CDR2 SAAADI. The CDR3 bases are TGCGCCAGCAGTGGAGGTCTTGGAGATGAGCAGTTCTTC. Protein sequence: CASSGGLGDEQFF.

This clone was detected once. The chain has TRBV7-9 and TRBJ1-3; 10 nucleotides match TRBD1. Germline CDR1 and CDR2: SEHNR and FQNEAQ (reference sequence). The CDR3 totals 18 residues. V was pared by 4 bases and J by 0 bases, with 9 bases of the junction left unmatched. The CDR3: CASSSYRTGGDSGNTIYF. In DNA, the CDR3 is TGTGCCAGCAGCTCTTATAGGACAGGGGGGGACTCTGGAAACACCATATATTTT.

The CDR3 DNA sequence: TGTGCCAGCAGTTCCAATGGACAGGAGAGTCAGCCCCAGCATTTT. Translating it yields CASSSNGQESQPQHF. This sequence joins TRBV6-5 and TRBJ1-5, with 7 bases lining up with TRBD1. The trim removed 4 bases at V and 6 bases at J, leaving 9 bases unmatched. The germline V gene encodes CDR1 MNHEY and CDR2 SVGAGI. The length of the CDR3 is 15 residues.

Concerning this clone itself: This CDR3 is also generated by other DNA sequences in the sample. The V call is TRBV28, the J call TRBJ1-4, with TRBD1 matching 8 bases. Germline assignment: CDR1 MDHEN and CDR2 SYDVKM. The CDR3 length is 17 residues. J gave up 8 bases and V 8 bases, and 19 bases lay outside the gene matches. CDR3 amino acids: CASGTLGTGALREKLFF. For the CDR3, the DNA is TGTGCCAGCGGTACGCTAGGGACAGGCGCCTTGAGAGAAAAACTGTTTTTT.

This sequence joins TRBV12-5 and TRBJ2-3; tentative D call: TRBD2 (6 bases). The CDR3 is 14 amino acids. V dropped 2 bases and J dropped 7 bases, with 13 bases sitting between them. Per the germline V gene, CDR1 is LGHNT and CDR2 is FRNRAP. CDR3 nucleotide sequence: TGTGCTAGTGGTTTGAGTGCGGCGGGGAATACGCAGTATTTT. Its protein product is CASGLSAAGNTQYF.

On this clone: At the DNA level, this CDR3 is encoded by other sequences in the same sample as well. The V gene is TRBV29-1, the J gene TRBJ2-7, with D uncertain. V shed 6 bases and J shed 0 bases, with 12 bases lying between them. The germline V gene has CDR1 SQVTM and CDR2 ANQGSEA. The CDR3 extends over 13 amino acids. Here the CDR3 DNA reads TGCAGCGTCTCAACTCTCCTCTCCTACGAGCAGTACTTC. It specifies CSVSTLLSYEQYF.

CDR3 bases: TGCGCCAGCGTTCGGGACGGCGAAGAGACCCAGTACTTC. Translated: CASVRDGEETQYF. The chain recombines TRBV23-1 with TRBJ2-5, with D possibly being TRBD1 or TRBD2 (5 bases each). TRBV23-1 is an ORF, and what it does is uncertain. The CDR3 extends over 13 amino acids. V lost 8 bases to trimming and J lost 3 bases, with 13 bases between them.

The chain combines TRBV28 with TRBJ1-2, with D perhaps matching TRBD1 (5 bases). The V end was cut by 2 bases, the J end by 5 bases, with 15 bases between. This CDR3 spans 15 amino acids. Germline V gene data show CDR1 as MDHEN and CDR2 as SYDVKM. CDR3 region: CASSLQGRGAYGYTF. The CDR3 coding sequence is TGTGCCAGCAGTTTACAGGGTCGGGGTGCGTATGGCTACACCTTC.

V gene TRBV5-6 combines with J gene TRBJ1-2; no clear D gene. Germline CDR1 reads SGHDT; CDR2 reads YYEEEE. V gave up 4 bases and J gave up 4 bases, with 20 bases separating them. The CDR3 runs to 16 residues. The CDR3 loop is CASSRAITSTSYGYTF. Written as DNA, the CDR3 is TGTGCCAGCAGCCGAGCTATAACATCCACCAGCTATGGCTACACCTTC. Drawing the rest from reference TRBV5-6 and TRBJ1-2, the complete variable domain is DAGVTQSPTHLIKTRGQQVTLRCSPKSGHDTVSWYQQALGQGPQFIFQYYEEEERQRGNFPDRFSGHQFPNYSSELNVNALLLGDSALYLCASSRAITSTSYGYTFGSGTRLTVV.

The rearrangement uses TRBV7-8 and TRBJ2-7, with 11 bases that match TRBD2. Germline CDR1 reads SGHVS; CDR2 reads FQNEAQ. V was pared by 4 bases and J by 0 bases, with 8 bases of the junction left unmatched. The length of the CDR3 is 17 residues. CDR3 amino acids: CASSYPPSGRHSYEQYF. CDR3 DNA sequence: TGTGCCAGCAGCTACCCTCCTAGCGGGAGGCACTCCTACGAGCAGTACTTC.

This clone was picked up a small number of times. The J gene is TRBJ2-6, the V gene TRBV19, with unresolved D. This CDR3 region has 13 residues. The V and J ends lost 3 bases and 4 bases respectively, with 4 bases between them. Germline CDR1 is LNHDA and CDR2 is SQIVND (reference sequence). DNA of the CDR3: TGTGCCAGTAGTATTCGAGGGGCCAACGTCCTGACTTTC. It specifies CASSIRGANVLTF.